The rows below give T cell receptor beta chains drawn from one sample of a study of identical twins. TCRdb fed the 5' RACE reads into MiXCR, producing one record per CDR3 protein. The table shows nearly 250,000 distinct CDR3 sequences, with around 6.6% occurring only once. This sample also appeared in a second study, on yellow fever vaccine responses in identical twins.

Sequenced material: memory (CD45RO+) T cells sorted from blood. All receptors come from a woman between 18 and 29 years old in good health. Each CDR3 is given with its conserved first and last residue. Each record gives: clone size, J gene, D gene, V gene, CDR3 protein, CDR3 DNA. The D gene is left open where the match is weak. Rows give clone size only sometimes, using once, few, many, or a class for an expanded clone.

>.|TRBJ2-7|TRBD2|TRBV18
CASSPWTSGTEQYF
TGTGCCAGCTCACCCTGGACTAGCGGGACCGAGCAGTACTTC
>.|TRBJ1-2|.|TRBV6-6
CASSYINPQGYTF
TGTGCCAGCAGTTATATCAACCCTCAAGGCTACACCTTC
>few|TRBJ2-7|.|TRBV3-1
CASSQSGAEQYF
TGTGCCAGCAGCCAATCCGGGGCTGAGCAGTACTTC
>.|TRBJ1-2|TRBD1|TRBV28
CASSSITGGKPNGYTF
TGTGCCAGCAGTTCAATCACAGGGGGCAAACCAAATGGCTACACCTTC
>.|TRBJ1-4|TRBD1|TRBV6-5
CASSYDRGNVKLFF
TGTGCCAGCAGTTACGACAGGGGGAATGTAAAACTGTTTTTT
>.|TRBJ2-2|.|TRBV24-1
CATSDPTRNTGELFF
TGTGCCACCAGTGACCCTACCAGGAACACCGGGGAGCTGTTTTTT
>many|TRBJ2-7|TRBD1|TRBV12-3/TRBV12-4
CASSLRTGFFYEQYF
TGTGCCAGCAGTCTAAGGACAGGGTTTTTCTACGAGCAGTACTTC
>many|TRBJ1-2|.|TRBV7-2
CASSLQGRYGYTF
TGTGCCAGCAGCTTACAGGGGCGCTATGGCTACACCTTC
>many|TRBJ2-3|TRBD2|TRBV10-3
CAIRASGGQDTQYF
TGTGCCATCAGAGCTAGCGGGGGGCAAGATACGCAGTATTTT
>few|TRBJ2-3|.|TRBV7-9
CASSLGSGAGTDTQYF
TGTGCCAGCAGCTTAGGGTCGGGGGCGGGCACAGATACGCAGTATTTT
>many|TRBJ2-1|.|TRBV2
CATILQRSNNEQFF
TGTGCCACCATCCTACAGCGTTCCAACAATGAGCAGTTCTTC
>many|TRBJ2-1|TRBD2|TRBV10-3
CAISGPGTSGTYNEQFF
TGTGCCATCAGTGGACCCGGGACTAGCGGGACCTACAATGAGCAGTTCTTC
>.|TRBJ1-1|.|TRBV2
CASSPTFVREAFF
TGTGCCAGCAGTCCCACCTTCGTGAGAGAAGCTTTCTTT
>many|TRBJ1-2|TRBD1|TRBV6-1
CASSRQGAWYGYTF
TGTGCCAGCAGTAGACAGGGGGCATGGTATGGCTACACCTTC
>few|TRBJ2-7|.|TRBV20-1
CSASRDGKYEQYF
TGCAGTGCTAGCCGGGACGGCAAGTACGAGCAGTACTTC
>few|TRBJ1-2|TRBD1|TRBV5-6
CASSAGTGIYGYTF
TGTGCCAGCAGCGCCGGGACAGGGATCTATGGCTACACCTTC
>few|TRBJ1-2|.|TRBV3-1
CASTEAVGGYTF
TGTGCCAGCACCGAAGCGGTGGGTGGCTACACCTTC
>.|TRBJ2-5|.|TRBV5-1
CASSLVARGQETQYF
TGCGCCAGCAGCTTGGTGGCAAGGGGACAAGAGACCCAGTACTTC
>few|TRBJ2-5|.|TRBV5-6
CASIEWAGVRQTQYF
TGTGCCAGCATCGAATGGGCTGGGGTTCGTCAGACCCAGTACTTC
>many|TRBJ1-1|.|TRBV12-3/TRBV12-4
CASRTGSSTEAFF
TGTGCCAGCAGAACAGGGTCTAGCACTGAAGCTTTCTTT
>.|TRBJ2-2|.|TRBV7-9
CASSRRAAGELFF
TGTGCCAGCAGCCGTCGGGCGGCCGGGGAGCTGTTTTTT
>.|TRBJ2-1|.|TRBV9
CASSVEGGDRSGSYNEQFF
TGTGCCAGCAGCGTAGAGGGAGGGGACAGGTCAGGATCCTACAATGAGCAGTTCTTC
>few|TRBJ1-2|.|TRBV10-3
CATRDTANYGYTF
TGTGCCACCCGGGACACCGCTAACTATGGCTACACCTTC
>.|TRBJ1-2|.|TRBV5-1
CASKAVQGDYGYTF
TGCGCCAGCAAGGCGGTGCAGGGCGACTATGGCTACACCTTC
>few|TRBJ1-2|TRBD1|TRBV7-9
CASSLGTGPGYTF
TGTGCCAGCAGCTTAGGGACAGGGCCAGGCTACACCTTC
>.|TRBJ2-7|TRBD1|TRBV20-1
CSAAGQVGFYEQYF
TGCAGTGCTGCGGGACAGGTGGGATTCTACGAGCAGTACTTC
>.|TRBJ1-1|.|TRBV28
CASSRSREDLLITEAFF
TGTGCCAGCAGTAGGTCCCGGGAGGACCTATTGATCACTGAAGCTTTCTTT
>.|TRBJ2-2|TRBD2|TRBV3-1
CASSKQLRLAGGQNTGELFF
TGTGCCAGCAGCAAGCAGCTCCGACTAGCGGGGGGACAAAACACCGGGGAGCTGTTTTTT